Listed below are T cell receptor beta chains from one sample, sequenced in a study of T cell repertoires in cytomegalovirus infection. Using its own MiXCR run on the reads, TCRdb lists one record per CDR3 protein. The table shows 250,000 or so distinct CDR3 sequences, with less than 9.5% occurring only once. The sequenced sample was PBMCs. The receptors were gathered from a human donor in good health (CMV status not recorded). Some clones in this sample may be carry-over from other donors' samples. The CDR3 runs from the conserved cysteine through the conserved F or W. The D gene is left open where the match is weak. Some rows mark clone size as missing; the rest say once, few, many or name a class of expanded clone.

j_call: TRBJ2-4
clone_size: -
d_call: -
v_call: TRBV30
cdr3_nt: TGTGCTGGGGGGGACAGGCCGTGGGACAAAAACATTCAGTACTTC
cdr3_aa: CAGGDRPWDKNIQYF

j_call: TRBJ2-7
clone_size: many
d_call: -
v_call: TRBV6-5
cdr3_nt: TGTGCCAGCAGTTCCGAGGCGGGGGCGGGTGGGCAGTACTTC
cdr3_aa: CASSSEAGAGGQYF

j_call: TRBJ1-1
clone_size: -
d_call: TRBD1
v_call: TRBV20-1
cdr3_nt: TGCAGTGCTAATATCAGGGGGATGAACACTGAAGCTTTCTTT
cdr3_aa: CSANIRGMNTEAFF

j_call: TRBJ1-5
clone_size: many
d_call: TRBD1
v_call: TRBV19
cdr3_nt: TGTGCCAGTAGTTTACAGGGGTCCTACAATCAGCCCCAGCATTTT
cdr3_aa: CASSLQGSYNQPQHF

j_call: TRBJ1-1
clone_size: many
d_call: -
v_call: TRBV7-2
cdr3_nt: TGTGCCAGCAGCCACTCGCCCGGAAAAGTTACGAACACTGAAGCTTTCTTT
cdr3_aa: CASSHSPGKVTNTEAFF

j_call: TRBJ2-1
clone_size: many
d_call: TRBD1
v_call: TRBV12-3/TRBV12-4
cdr3_nt: TGTGCCAGCAGTCCGGGACAGGGGGCAGGTATCAATGAGCAGTTCTTC
cdr3_aa: CASSPGQGAGINEQFF

j_call: TRBJ2-5
clone_size: many
d_call: -
v_call: TRBV28
cdr3_nt: TGTGCCAGCAGGAGTATCGCTACGTGGGGGGAAGAGACCCAGTACTTC
cdr3_aa: CASRSIATWGEETQYF

j_call: TRBJ2-7
clone_size: -
d_call: TRBD1
v_call: TRBV5-1
cdr3_nt: TGCGCCAGCAGCTTGGAGGAAGGGACAGGAAATTACGAGCAGTACTTC
cdr3_aa: CASSLEEGTGNYEQYF

j_call: TRBJ2-7
clone_size: many
d_call: TRBD1
v_call: TRBV28
cdr3_nt: TGTGCCAGCAGGATGACAGGGGACGACGAGCAGTACTTC
cdr3_aa: CASRMTGDDEQYF

j_call: TRBJ2-7
clone_size: many
d_call: -
v_call: TRBV7-8
cdr3_nt: TGTGCCAGCAGCTTAACGGTACAGTCCCGCGCCTACGAGCAGTACTTC
cdr3_aa: CASSLTVQSRAYEQYF

j_call: TRBJ2-1
clone_size: many
d_call: TRBD2
v_call: TRBV7-6
cdr3_nt: TGTGCCAGCAGCCGACTAGCGGGAGGTAGTGAGCAGTTCTTC
cdr3_aa: CASSRLAGGSEQFF

j_call: TRBJ2-5
clone_size: many
d_call: -
v_call: TRBV28
cdr3_nt: TGTGCCAGCAGTTTAATAGCCCAGGGAGAGACCCAGTACTTC
cdr3_aa: CASSLIAQGETQYF

j_call: TRBJ2-5
clone_size: -
d_call: TRBD2
v_call: TRBV7-7
cdr3_nt: TGTGCCAGCAGCCCAGCGGGGGGGCAGGCAGAGACCCAGTACTTC
cdr3_aa: CASSPAGGQAETQYF

j_call: TRBJ2-7
clone_size: many
d_call: -
v_call: TRBV7-9
cdr3_nt: TGTGCCAGCAGCCGATACTACGAGCAGTACTTC
cdr3_aa: CASSRYYEQYF

j_call: TRBJ1-2
clone_size: few
d_call: -
v_call: TRBV20-1
cdr3_nt: TGCAGTGCTAGAGATTCCTCCGGGACACCTAACTATGGCTACACCTTC
cdr3_aa: CSARDSSGTPNYGYTF

j_call: TRBJ2-5
clone_size: many
d_call: -
v_call: TRBV28
cdr3_nt: TGTGCCAGCAGTTTCCAAACCCCAGGGCAGCAAGAGACCCAGTACTTC
cdr3_aa: CASSFQTPGQQETQYF

j_call: TRBJ1-5
clone_size: few
d_call: TRBD1
v_call: TRBV5-1
cdr3_nt: TGCGCCAGCAGCTTATCACAGGGGGGTCAGCCCCAGCATTTT
cdr3_aa: CASSLSQGGQPQHF

j_call: TRBJ1-2
clone_size: many
d_call: -
v_call: TRBV11-3
cdr3_nt: TGTGCCAGCAGCTTAGAGTTTCGGGGGAACTATGGCTACACCTTC
cdr3_aa: CASSLEFRGNYGYTF